This TCR beta chain was obtained from a study of response to subunit inactivated influenza vaccine. Notes on this clonotype: Its specificity is unknown.

Germline CDR1 SNHLY, CDR2 FYNNEI. The CDR3 has 15 amino acids. Germline trimming cut 6 bases from V and 4 bases from J; bases unmatched to any gene: 8. Whole-study results and caveats: Each seasonal flu vaccination may recruit only limited new T cells, authors suggested.

One entry per CDR3 protein results from TCRdb running MiXCR on the RT-PCR reads. The table includes 500,000 or so distinct CDR3 sequences, more than 15% detected once. This sample comprised CD4+ T cells sorted from PBMCs, obtained roughly 24 months after vaccination. This TCR was sampled from a man aged 50 to 69 who received an inactivated influenza vaccine. The chain combines TRBV2 with TRBJ2-1, with 8 nucleotides matching TRBD1. The CDR3 region is CASRIPGQAYNEQFF. CDR3 nucleotide sequence: TGTGCCAGCAGAATACCGGGACAGGCGTACAATGAGCAGTTCTTC.